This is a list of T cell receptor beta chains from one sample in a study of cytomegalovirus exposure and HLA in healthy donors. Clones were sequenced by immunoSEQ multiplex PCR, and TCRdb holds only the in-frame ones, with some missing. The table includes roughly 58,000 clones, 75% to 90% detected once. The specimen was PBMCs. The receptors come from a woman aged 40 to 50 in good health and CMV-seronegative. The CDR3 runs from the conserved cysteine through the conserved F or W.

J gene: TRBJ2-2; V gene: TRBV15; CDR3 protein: CATSREDIATPQGELFF
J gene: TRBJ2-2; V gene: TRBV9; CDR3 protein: CASSGRGFTGELFF
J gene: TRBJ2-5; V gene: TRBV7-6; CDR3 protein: CASSLASGRSGTQYF
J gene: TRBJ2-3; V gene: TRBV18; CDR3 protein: CASSPQNRESTDTQYF
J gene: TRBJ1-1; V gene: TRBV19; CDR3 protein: CASSIRMEAFF
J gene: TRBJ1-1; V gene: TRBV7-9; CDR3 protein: CASSSGQGLNTEAFF
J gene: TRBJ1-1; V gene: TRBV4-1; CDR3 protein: CASSQRTGSPYTEAFF
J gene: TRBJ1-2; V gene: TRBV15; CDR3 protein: CATSAEGQGNYGYTF
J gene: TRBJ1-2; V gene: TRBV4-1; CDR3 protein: CASSLWSDRDERGYTF
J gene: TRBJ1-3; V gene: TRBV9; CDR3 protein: CASSVGVQGAGNTIYF
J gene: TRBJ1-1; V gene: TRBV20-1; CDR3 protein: CSARWMGGAFF
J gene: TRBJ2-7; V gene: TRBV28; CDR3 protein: CASSLSGRGDEQYF
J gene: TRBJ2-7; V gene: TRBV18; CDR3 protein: CASSPGTGQTYEQYF
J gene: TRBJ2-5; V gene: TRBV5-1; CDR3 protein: CASSLVSGLQETQYF
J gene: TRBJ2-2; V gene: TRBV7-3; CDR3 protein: CASSFGPGGLAGELFF
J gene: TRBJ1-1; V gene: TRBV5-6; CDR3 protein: CASSFTGEPEAFF
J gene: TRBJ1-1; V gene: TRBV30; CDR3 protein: CAWTLNTEAFF
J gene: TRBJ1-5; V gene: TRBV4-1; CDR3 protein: CASSQAPGTGSFQPQHF
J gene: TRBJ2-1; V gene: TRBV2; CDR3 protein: CASKGTSGSNEQFF
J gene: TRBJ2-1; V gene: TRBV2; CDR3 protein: CASLPGEGGGEQFF
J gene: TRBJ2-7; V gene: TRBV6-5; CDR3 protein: CASSYGGALRYEQYF
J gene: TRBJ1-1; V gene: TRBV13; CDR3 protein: CASSLGSGTEAFF
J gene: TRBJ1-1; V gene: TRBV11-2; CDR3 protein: CASSPYRGRKTEAFF
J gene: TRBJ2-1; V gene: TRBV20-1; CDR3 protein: CSAPGFHEQFF
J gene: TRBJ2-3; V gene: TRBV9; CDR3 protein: CASSVEPSGRGTDTQYF
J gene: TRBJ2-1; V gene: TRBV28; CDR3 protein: CASSFRGVYNEQFF
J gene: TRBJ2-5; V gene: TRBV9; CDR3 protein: CASSVGGQAGGQETQYF
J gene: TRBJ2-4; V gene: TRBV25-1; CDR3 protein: CASSAWQGGTNIQYF
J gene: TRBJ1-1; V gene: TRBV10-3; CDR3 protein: CAIRTGTGNTEAFF
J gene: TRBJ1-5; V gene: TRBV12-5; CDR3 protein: CAREGDIYQPQHF
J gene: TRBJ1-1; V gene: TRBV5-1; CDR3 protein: CASSPRTDSQKAFF
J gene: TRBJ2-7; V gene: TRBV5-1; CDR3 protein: CASKPGGNEQYF
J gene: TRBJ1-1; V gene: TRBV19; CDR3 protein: CASSILQEAFF
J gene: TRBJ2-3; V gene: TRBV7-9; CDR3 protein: CASTDAGDRDTQYF
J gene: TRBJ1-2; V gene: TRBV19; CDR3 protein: CASSPQTGGNYGYTF
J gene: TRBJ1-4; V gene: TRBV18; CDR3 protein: CASSPRDINEKLFF
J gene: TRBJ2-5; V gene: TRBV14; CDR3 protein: CASSQDQVPYNEQYF
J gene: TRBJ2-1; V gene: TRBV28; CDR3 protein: CASSLFTRGLAEDNEQFF
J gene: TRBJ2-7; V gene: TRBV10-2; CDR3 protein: CASSSTGRGEQYF
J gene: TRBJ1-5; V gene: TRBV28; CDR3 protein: CASKRDRDASNQPQHF
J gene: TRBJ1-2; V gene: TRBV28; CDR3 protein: CASHVGAGYGYTF
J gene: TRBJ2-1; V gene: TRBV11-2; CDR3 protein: CASSLVLGLAGGFYNEQFF
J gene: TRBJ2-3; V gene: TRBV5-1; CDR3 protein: CASRGVSTDTQYF
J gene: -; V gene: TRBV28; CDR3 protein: CASTRPGTSGYEQYF
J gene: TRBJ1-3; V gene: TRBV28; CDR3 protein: CASRKPGNTIYF
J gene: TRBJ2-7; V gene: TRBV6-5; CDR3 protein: CASSYSGTAYEQYF
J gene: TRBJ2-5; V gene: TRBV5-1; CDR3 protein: CASSSQGAEETQYF
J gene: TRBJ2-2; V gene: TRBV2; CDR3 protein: CASSEFGRGYGSTGELFF
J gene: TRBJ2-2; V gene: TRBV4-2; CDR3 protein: CASSQDMGRKLVTGELFF
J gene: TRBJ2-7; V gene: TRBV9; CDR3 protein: CASSGPGAGARYEQYF
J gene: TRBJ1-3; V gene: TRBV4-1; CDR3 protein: CASSPIFGRGNTIYF
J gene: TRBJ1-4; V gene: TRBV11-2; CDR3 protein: CASSLGQGINEKLFF